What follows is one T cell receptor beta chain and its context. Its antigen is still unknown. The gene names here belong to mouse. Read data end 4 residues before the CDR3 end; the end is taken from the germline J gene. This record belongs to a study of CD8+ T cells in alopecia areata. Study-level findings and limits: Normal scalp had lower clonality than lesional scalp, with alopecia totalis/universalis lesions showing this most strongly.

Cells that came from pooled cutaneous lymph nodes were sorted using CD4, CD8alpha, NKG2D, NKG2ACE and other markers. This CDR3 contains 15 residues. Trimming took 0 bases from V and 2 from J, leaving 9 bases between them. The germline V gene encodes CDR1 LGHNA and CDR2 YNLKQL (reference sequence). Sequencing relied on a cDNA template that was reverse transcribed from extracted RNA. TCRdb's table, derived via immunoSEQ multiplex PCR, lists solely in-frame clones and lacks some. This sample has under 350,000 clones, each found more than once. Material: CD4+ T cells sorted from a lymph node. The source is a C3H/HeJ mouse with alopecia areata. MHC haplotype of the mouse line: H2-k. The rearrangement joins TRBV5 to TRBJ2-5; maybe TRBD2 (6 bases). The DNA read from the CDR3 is TGTGCCAGCAGCCAAGATCCTGGGGTCCAAGAC. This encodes CASSQDPGVQD. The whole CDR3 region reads CASSQDPGVQDTQYF.